This TCR beta chain was found in a study of healthy donors' naive CD4 and CD8 T cells. Starting from about 0.45 ug of total RNA, TCR libraries were made with linear amplification. From the reads, TCRdb called clonotypes with MiXCR, one entry per CDR3 protein. Found here are about 180,000 distinct CDR3 sequences, about 76% of them singletons; the top ten hold 2% to 2.5%. Trimming stripped 2 bases from V and 8 bases from J, with 12 bases between. Per the germline V gene, CDR1 is MNHEY and CDR2 is SVGEGT. The CDR3 runs 14 residues. Input material: naive CD4+ and CD8+ T cells sorted from blood, pooled from several donors. The clonotype was recovered from a pool of human donors in good health; the sample pools cells from several healthy donors. The chain recombines TRBV6-2 or TRBV6-3 with TRBJ1-4; no clear D gene. In nucleotides, the CDR3 is TGTGCCAGCAGTTACGGTTACAGTGAAGAAAAACTGTTTTTT. Its translation: CASSYGYSEEKLFF.